This is a list of T cell receptor beta chains from one sample in a study of esophageal squamous cell carcinoma under preoperative chemotherapy. Via MiXCR, TCRdb re-called the PCR reads, giving one row per CDR3 protein. The data contain about 32,000 distinct CDR3 sequences, 50% to 60% of them singletons. Collection took place from a patient given preoperative chemotherapy. The receptors were gathered from a human donor with esophageal squamous cell carcinoma. The donor label of this sample is uncertain. Each CDR3 is given with its conserved first and last residue. The D gene is left open where the match is weak. Clone size, where shown, is once, few, many, or a class for clones that have expanded.

>-|many|TRBV7-7|TRBJ2-1
CASSLVPGREQFF
TGTGCCAGCAGCTTAGTGCCGGGCAGGGAGCAGTTCTTC
>-|-|TRBV7-6|TRBJ2-3
CASSSAPTGMDMQYF
TGTGCCAGCAGCTCGGCGCCGACAGGCATGGATATGCAGTATTTT
>TRBD2|-|TRBV10-2|TRBJ2-5
CASGRDQTQYF
TGCGCCAGCGGGAGGGACCAGACCCAGTACTTC
>-|-|TRBV7-2|TRBJ2-4
CASSPGAAPNAQTF
TGTGCCAGCAGCCCCGGCGCAGCTCCAAACGCCCAGACTTTC
>TRBD1|-|TRBV7-3|TRBJ2-7
CASIGPRDSFYEQYF
TGTGCCAGCATCGGCCCCCGGGACAGCTTTTACGAGCAGTACTTC
>TRBD2|-|TRBV5-1|TRBJ2-4
CAGRGGSDWEIQYF
TGCGCGGGGCGCGGGGGGAGTGACTGGGAGATCCAGTACTTC
>-|many|TRBV7-8|TRBJ2-1
CASSLGWSSSYNEQFF
TGTGCCAGCAGCTTAGGCTGGTCCAGTAGTTACAATGAGCAGTTCTTC
>TRBD1|-|TRBV7-6|TRBJ2-1
CASSPGQGAGRSYNEQFF
TGTGCCAGTTCACCGGGACAGGGGGCTGGTCGCTCCTACAATGAGCAGTTCTTC
>-|once|TRBV7-3|TRBJ2-3
CASSSGPGATDTQYF
TGTGCCAGCAGCTCGGGGCCGGGTGCCACAGATACTCAGTACTTT
>TRBD2|-|TRBV7-8|TRBJ2-3
CASSHTGGGATDIQYF
TGTGCCAGCAGCCACACGGGGGGGGGAGCCACAGACATTCAGTATTTC
>-|-|TRBV7-8|TRBJ2-7
CASSPLSVSSYEQYF
TGTGCCAGCAGTCCCTTATCGGTCAGCTCCTACGAGCAGTACTTC
>-|-|TRBV6-1|TRBJ2-4
CASSEMGRSATDTQYF
TGTGCCAGCAGTGAAATGGGACGGAGTGCCACAGACACGCAGTATTTC
>-|-|TRBV6-5|TRBJ2-3
CASSPSPAGGTDTQYF
TGTGCCAGCAGTCCCTCGCCGGCAGGAGGCACAGATACGCAGTATTTT
>-|-|TRBV10-2|TRBJ1-2
CASTQGNYGYTF
TGCGCCAGCACACAGGGAAACTATGGCTACACCTTC
>-|many|TRBV7-9|TRBJ2-7
CASSLGQRLYEQYF
TGTGCCAGCAGCTTAGGACAGAGACTTTACGAGCAGTACTTC
>-|-|TRBV7-2|TRBJ2-3
CARGSGGRGTDTQYF
TGTGCCAGGGGGTCCGGCGGGCGGGGCACAGATACGCAGTATTTC
>-|many|TRBV6-1|TRBJ2-7
CASSTRGFRSYEQYF
TGTGCCAGCAGTACCCGGGGGTTCCGTTCCTACGAGCAGTACTTC
>-|-|TRBV7-8|TRBJ2-5
CGGGLVGGGQETQYF
TGTGGCGGGGGCTTAGTCGGGGGCGGCCAAGAGACCCAGTACTTC
>TRBD1|-|TRBV7-2|TRBJ2-3
CASSLGARAVSTGAQYF
TGTGCCAGCAGCCTGGGGGCCCGGGCTGTAAGCACAGGGGCGCAGTATTTT
>-|-|TRBV5-8|TRBJ1-6
CASSYTGDHSPLHF
TGTGCCAGCAGCTATACCGGGGACCATTCACCCCTCCACTTT
>-|many|TRBV6-1|TRBJ2-3
CAGSGGRAVDTQYF
TGTGCGGGCAGTGGGGGACGAGCCGTCGATACGCAGTATTTT
>TRBD2|few|TRBV5-1|TRBJ2-7
CASSSSGGTANSYEQYF
TGCGCCAGCAGCTCGAGCGGGGGGACAGCCAACTCCTACGAGCAGTACTTC
>-|-|TRBV6-8|TRBJ2-4
CASTGAAWANVQTF
TGTGCCAGCACAGGGGCTGCGTGGGCCAACGTCCAGACCTTC
>TRBD1|-|TRBV4-3|TRBJ1-4
CASRREQGATNEKLFF
TGCGCCTCCAGGAGAGAACAGGGGGCGACTAATGAAAAACTGTTTTTT
>-|-|TRBV7-8|TRBJ2-4
CASRPRRGASNEQYF
TGTGCCAGCAGGCCAAGACGGGGGGCGAGCAATGAGCAGTACTTC
>-|-|TRBV7-7|TRBJ2-3
CASSWHSQAVCAGTQFF
TGTGCTAGCAGCTGGCACTCCCAGGCTGTGTGCGCAGGGACGCAGTTTTTT
>TRBD1|-|TRBV6-8|TRBJ2-4
CGSRGRGTKDTQYF
TGTGGCAGCAGGGGGCGGGGAACCAAAGACACGCAGTATTTC
>-|few|TRBV11-3|TRBJ2-1
CASSLRRGGFSSYNEQFF
TGTGCCAGCAGCTTGCGCAGAGGGGGTTTTAGCTCCTACAATGAGCAGTTCTTC
>TRBD1|many|TRBV28|TRBJ2-5
CASSIGVRGQETQYF
TGTGCCAGCAGTATTGGGGTCAGGGGGCAAGAGACCCAGTACTTC
>-|medium-sized|TRBV7-2|TRBJ2-6
CASSFRGSGANVLTF
TGTGCCAGCAGCTTCAGGGGTTCTGGGGCCAACGTCCTGACTTTC
>-|-|TRBV7-2|TRBJ2-5
CASSLEGWTQYF
TGTGCCAGCAGCTTAGAAGGCTGGACCCAGTACTTC
>-|many|TRBV11-2|TRBJ2-7
CASSSGRKYEQYF
TGTGCCAGCAGCTCCGGTCGTAAATACGAGCAGTACTTC
>-|many|TRBV6-1|TRBJ2-6
CASRLGAFPSGANVLTF
TGTGCCAGCAGACTAGGTGCCTTCCCATCTGGGGCCAACGTCCTGACTTTC
>TRBD1|-|TRBV27|TRBJ2-1
CASTQQGYEQFF
TGTGCCAGCACCCAACAGGGGTATGAGCAGTTCTTC
>TRBD2|-|TRBV7-2|TRBJ2-5
CASSLGRAGGRAQDTQYF
TGTGCCAGCAGCTTAGGACGAGCGGGGGGGCGGGCCCAAGACACCCAGTACTTC
>TRBD2|-|TRBV4-3|TRBJ2-3
CASWGGLGTDTQYF
TGCGCCAGCTGGGGGGGGTTGGGAACAGATACGCAGTACTTT
>-|few|TRBV12-3/TRBV12-4|TRBJ2-1
CASSLAGSATEQFF
TGTGCCAGCAGTTTAGCGGGCTCTGCTACTGAGCAGTTCTTC
>-|-|TRBV6-2/TRBV6-3|TRBJ2-6
CASGGGLEGANVLTF
TGTGCCAGCGGGGGGGGCCTGGAAGGGGCCAACGTCCTGACTTTC
>-|many|TRBV5-8|TRBJ2-5
CASSRDPSQETQYF
TGTGCCAGCAGCCGTGACCCGTCCCAAGAGACCCAGTACTTC
>TRBD2|medium-sized|TRBV7-2|TRBJ2-5
CASSLGLAGGIF
TGTGCCAGCAGCTTGGGACTAGCGGGGGGGATCTTC
>-|-|TRBV18|TRBJ2-5
CASSPRTGEETQYF
TGTGCCAGCTCACCAAGGACTGGAGAGGAGACCCAGTACTTC
>TRBD2|many|TRBV7-3|TRBJ2-1
CASSLLAGGRHEQFF
TGTGCCAGCAGCCTTCTCGCGGGGGGGCGCCATGAGCAGTTCTTC
>-|many|TRBV7-6|TRBJ1-1
CASSPGGNTEAFF
TGTGCCAGCAGCCCCGGTGGGAACACTGAAGCTTTCTTT
>-|-|TRBV7-8|TRBJ2-2
CASSRLGGANTDALFF
TGTGCCAGCAGCCGCCTAGGGGGGGCAAACACCGATGCGCTGTTTTTT
>-|-|TRBV7-8|TRBJ2-3
CASSNLAVGADDTQYF
TGTGCCAGCAGCAACCTGGCGGTGGGAGCCGATGATACTCAGTATTTC
>-|-|TRBV20-1|TRBJ2-1
CSAQDQETQFF
TGCAGTGCGCAAGACCAAGAGACCCAGTTCTTC
>-|-|TRBV11-1|TRBJ2-4
CASSLVVGNIQYF
TGTGCCAGCAGCTTAGTCGTGGGAAACATTCAGTACTTC
>-|many|TRBV11-3|TRBJ1-1
CASSPQGDWRNTEAFF
TGTGCCAGCAGCCCACAGGGTGATTGGAGAAACACTGAAGCTTTCTTT
>-|-|TRBV7-2|TRBJ2-3
CASSLGPGAVRSGTQYF
TGTGCCAGCAGCTTGGGCCCCGGGGCTGTGAGATCAGGGACGCAGTATTTT
>-|many|TRBV6-1|TRBJ2-7
CASKTELVNNEQYF
TGTGCCAGCAAGACTGAACTGGTCAACAATGAGCAGTACTTC
>TRBD2|few|TRBV7-8|TRBJ2-3
CASSPVTSGEDTQYF
TGTGCCAGCAGCCCCGTGACTAGCGGGGAAGATACGCAGTATTTT
>TRBD1|many|TRBV6-2/TRBV6-3|TRBJ2-5
CASSPSGTGDQETQYF
TGTGCCAGCAGTCCCTCCGGGACAGGGGACCAAGAGACCCAGTACTTC
>-|once|TRBV6-2/TRBV6-3|TRBJ2-5
CASIVIRGGDQKTQYF
TGTGCCAGCATCGTCATCAGGGGGGGGGACCAAAAGACCCAGTACTTC
>-|medium-sized|TRBV7-2|TRBJ2-3
CASSFRWGQRTDTQYF
TGTGCCAGCAGCTTTCGTTGGGGGCAACGCACAGATACGCAGTATTTT
>-|few|TRBV6-1|TRBJ2-3
CASSETIQRDTQYF
TGTGCCAGCAGTGAGACTATCCAACGGGATACGCAGTATTTT
>-|-|TRBV6-1|TRBJ2-3
CASRECGGGGTDTQYF
TGTGCCAGCAGGGAATGCGGGGGAGGGGGGACAGATACGCAGTATTTC
>TRBD1|many|TRBV5-4|TRBJ2-1
CASSATGERNEQFF
TGTGCCAGCAGCGCCACAGGGGAAAGGAATGAGCAGTTCTTC